The 3 T cell receptor beta chains in this list originate from one sample, sequenced in a study of OX40 agonist ivuxolimab in advanced cancers. Using immunoSEQ multiplex PCR, the repertoire was profiled, and TCRdb retains in-frame clones only, with some absent. Here the sample spans about 83,000 clones, over 75% being singletons. The starting material was CD4+ or CD8+ T cells sorted from blood, obtained in a trial of the OX40 agonist ivuxolimab. These receptors came from an adult with an advanced solid tumor such as melanoma, head and neck, liver or kidney cancer.

The chain recombines TRBV5-6 with TRBJ2-1; D unclear. The CDR3 contains 11 residues. Deletions cut 4 bases from V and 5 bases from J, with 4 bases between. Looked up from germline, CDR1 is SGHDT and CDR2 is YYEEEE. The CDR3: CASSLNNEQFF. The CDR3 DNA follows: TGTGCCAGCAGCCTTAACAATGAGCAGTTCTTC.

The chain joins TRBV6-5 to TRBJ2-3; 7 bases align to TRBD2. Trimming removed 2 bases from V and 4 bases from J; junction bases left unmatched: 6. CDR1 is MNHEY, CDR2 SVGAGI, per germline. The CDR3 runs 15 residues. CDR3 sequence: CASSYGAGVPDTQYF. The CDR3 nucleotides are TGTGCCAGCAGTTACGGGGCGGGGGTCCCAGATACGCAGTATTTT.

V gene TRBV27 combines with J gene TRBJ2-7; 7 bases map to TRBD1. This CDR3 region has 17 residues. Germline CDR1 reads MNHEY; CDR2 reads SMNVEV (reference sequence). Losses at the gene ends were 4 bases for V and 7 bases for J; bases not matched to a gene: 19. CDR3 loop: CASSSTPSGTAVREQYF. The CDR3 DNA reads TGTGCCAGCAGTTCTACCCCGTCCGGGACAGCCGTAAGGGAGCAGTACTTC.